The 29 T cell receptor beta chains below were found in one sample sequenced in a study of cytomegalovirus exposure and HLA in healthy donors. The PCR contained 60 Vbeta and 13 Jbeta primers. Method: immunoSEQ multiplex PCR; TCRdb's copy keeps in-frame clones and lacks some. The sample lists over 130,000 clones, over 65% occurring once. Sample: PBMCs. The source is a male donor in good health and CMV-seronegative.

This clone came up a few times. The chain carries TRBV11-2 and TRBJ1-2; D call uncertain. CDR3 length: 14 amino acids. V was trimmed by 6 bases and J by 4 bases, leaving 15 bases between them. Germline V gives CDR1 SGHAT, CDR2 FQNNGV. The CDR3 loop reads CASSRQQVFYGYTF. The CDR3 DNA follows: TGTGCCAGCAGTCGGCAGCAGGTCTTCTATGGCTACACCTTC.

This clone was detected once. The chain uses TRBV7-7 and TRBJ2-1; D call uncertain. The CDR3 has 14 residues. CDR1 SSHAT and CDR2 FNYEAQ come from the germline V gene (reference sequence). The ends were cut back, 6 bases at V and 9 bases at J, with 18 bases in the middle. CDR3 protein: CASSLGPRTGEQFF. Here the CDR3 DNA reads TGTGCCAGCAGTTTGGGCCCCCGTACCGGTGAGCAGTTCTTC.

The chain uses TRBV6-6 and TRBJ1-2, with 7 bases matching TRBD1. CDR1 MNHNY and CDR2 SVGAGI come from the germline V gene (reference sequence). The CDR3 has 13 residues. Trimming took 6 bases from V and 4 from J; bases not matched to a gene: 5. The CDR3: CASSTGQAYGYTF. The CDR3 DNA sequence: TGTGCCAGCAGCACCGGACAGGCCTATGGCTACACCTTC.

This rearrangement joins TRBV4-3 to TRBJ2-1; D possibly corresponds to TRBD2 (6 bases). This CDR3 is 17 amino acids long. CDR1 and CDR2 (germline): LGHNA, YSLEER. Trimming took 0 bases from V and 10 from J, leaving 22 bases between them. The CDR3 loop reads CASSQELNNGGAEEQFF. Written as DNA, the CDR3 is TGCGCCAGCAGCCAAGAGTTAAATAACGGCGGGGCGGAGGAGCAGTTCTTC.

The rearrangement uses TRBV9 and TRBJ2-7; 11 bases match TRBD2. Germline lookup yields CDR1 SGDLS and CDR2 YYNGEE. The CDR3 covers 16 residues. The V segment lost 4 bases and the J segment 2 bases; nucleotides outside the gene matches: 8. CDR3 region: CASSSTGTSGAYEQYF. CDR3 in DNA: TGTGCCAGCAGCTCCACCGGGACTAGCGGAGCCTACGAGCAGTACTTC.

This clone was seen a handful of times. The rearrangement joins TRBV14 to TRBJ1-2; D is unresolved. Per germline, CDR1 SGHDN and CDR2 FVKESK. V lost 4 bases and J lost 11, with 26 bases in between. The CDR3 is made up of 16 amino acids. The CDR3 region is CASSPLKEVPFRGYTF. CDR3 DNA: TGTGCCAGCAGCCCCCTAAAAGAGGTCCCTTTCCGGGGATACACCTTC.

This chain uses TRBV9 with TRBJ2-7, with 8 bases identical to TRBD2. V gave up 4 bases and J gave up 9 bases; unmatched junction bases: 12. Germline CDR1 and CDR2: SGDLS and YYNGEE. The CDR3 runs 14 residues. The CDR3 DNA reads TGTGCCAGCAGCTCGACTAGCGTGGCGGAGGGGCAGTACTTC. Translation: CASSSTSVAEGQYF.

The V gene is TRBV4-2, the J gene TRBJ2-5; the match to TRBD2 covers 8 bases. V lost 5 bases, J lost 4 bases, and 15 bases stayed unmatched. This CDR3 is 17 amino acids long. Germline CDR1 LGHNA, CDR2 YNFKEQ. CDR3 bases: TGTGCCAGCAGCTCGTCCCCATTAGCGGGATTCCCAGAGACCCAGTACTTC. Protein sequence: CASSSSPLAGFPETQYF.

The chain links TRBV19 to TRBJ2-1, with 9 bases fitting TRBD2. V trimming: 7 bases; J trimming: 9 bases; junction bases outside the gene matches: 1. CDR1 and CDR2 from the germline V gene are LNHDA and SQIVND (reference sequence). CDR3 length: 11 amino acids. DNA of the CDR3: TGTGCCAGTACTAGCGGGGCTGAGCAGTTCTTC. Translated, it gives CASTSGAEQFF.

This clone has a handful of counts. The CDR3 nucleotides are TGTGCCAGCAGAGCGGGACGGGACACCGGGGAGCTGTTTTTT. Protein sequence: CASRAGRDTGELFF. The chain links TRBV6-5 to TRBJ2-2; 7 nucleotides line up with TRBD2. The CDR3 has 14 amino acids. V shed 6 bases, J shed 3 bases, and the junction held 4 bases outside the gene matches. CDR1 and CDR2 from the germline V gene are MNHEY and SVGAGI.

J is TRBJ2-1 and V is TRBV7-8; 12 bases map to TRBD2. The germline CDR1 and CDR2 sequences are SGHVS and FQNEAQ. V dropped 6 bases and J dropped 5; count of bases not matched to a gene: 11. This CDR3 region has 17 residues. The DNA for the CDR3 is TGTGCCAGCAGTTATCTAGCGGGAGGGGTGGTAAACAATGAGCAGTTCTTC. Amino acid sequence: CASSYLAGGVVNNEQFF.

The J gene is TRBJ2-7, the V gene TRBV6-6; 9 nucleotides line up with TRBD2. V gave up 2 bases and J gave up 6 bases; unmatched junction bases: 8. In germline, CDR1 is MNHNY, CDR2 SVGAGI (reference sequence). The CDR3 runs to 15 residues. The CDR3 DNA follows: TGTGCCAGCAGTTACGGGGCGGGAGGGCCTTCCGAGCAGTACTTC. Its protein is CASSYGAGGPSEQYF.

V and J are TRBV4-2 and TRBJ2-1; D perhaps matches TRBD1 (7 bases). Germline loops: CDR1 LGHNA, CDR2 YNFKEQ. The CDR3 has 16 residues. The V end was cut by 3 bases, the J end by 4 bases, with 16 bases between. The chain's CDR3 is CASSHPGAGGYNEQFF. CDR3 nucleotide sequence: TGTGCCAGCAGCCACCCGGGGGCAGGGGGTTACAATGAGCAGTTCTTC.

CDR3 amino acids: CASSVGELAGQETQYF. In DNA, the CDR3 is TGTGCCAGCAGCGTAGGGGAGCTGGCTGGTCAAGAGACCCAGTACTTC. This rearrangement joins TRBV9 to TRBJ2-5; possible D gene TRBD2, 5 bases. The length of the CDR3 is 16 residues. Trimming left V 0 bases short and J 2 bases short, with 14 bases between. The germline V gene has CDR1 SGDLS and CDR2 YYNGEE.

Regarding this clone: This sample includes further DNA sequences coding for the same CDR3. This sequence joins TRBV6-5 and TRBJ2-5, with TRBD1 matching over 7 bases. V gave up 2 bases and J gave up 3 bases; unmatched junction bases: 0. This CDR3 has 13 amino acids. Germline values: CDR1 MNHEY, CDR2 SVGAGI. Here the CDR3 DNA reads TGTGCCAGCAGTTACGACAGGGAAGAGACCCAGTACTTC. Translated, it gives CASSYDREETQYF.

The rearrangement joins TRBV6-1 to TRBJ2-4; D perhaps matches TRBD2 (5 bases). The CDR3 length is 14 residues. CDR1 is MNHNS, CDR2 SASEGT, per germline. V was trimmed by 5 bases and J by 3 bases, leaving 11 bases between them. CDR3 sequence reads: CASSPMEVKNIQYF. As DNA, the CDR3 is TGTGCCAGCAGTCCCATGGAGGTCAAAAACATTCAGTACTTC.

J is TRBJ2-5 and V is TRBV10-1; maybe TRBD2 (6 bases). Germline V gives CDR1 WNHNN, CDR2 SYGVQD (reference sequence). V lost 3 bases and J 5 bases, leaving 16 bases between the germline ends. This CDR3 spans 15 amino acids. This CDR3 reads CASSENYGGRETQYF. The CDR3 nucleotides are TGCGCCAGCAGTGAAAATTATGGGGGGAGGGAGACCCAGTACTTC.

V is TRBV5-5 and J is TRBJ2-2; 8 positions agree with TRBD2. The CDR3 contains 15 residues. Looked up from germline, CDR1 is SGHKS and CDR2 is YYEKEE (reference sequence). J lost 2 bases, V lost 4 bases, and 4 bases had no gene match. The DNA of the CDR3 is TGTGCCAGCAGCCCCGGGACTAGAAACACCGGGGAGCTGTTTTTT. Its protein product is CASSPGTRNTGELFF.

J is TRBJ2-3 and V is TRBV4-2; D gene unclear. The CDR3 consists of 15 residues. The germline V gene encodes CDR1 LGHNA and CDR2 YNFKEQ. The V and J ends lost 4 bases and 4 bases respectively, with 15 bases between them. The CDR3 region has the DNA TGTGCCAGCAGCCCCGTGGTAGCCGTTGCAGATACGCAGTATTTT. It specifies CASSPVVAVADTQYF.

This sequence joins TRBV9 and TRBJ2-7; 8 nucleotides align to TRBD1. The germline gives CDR1 SGDLS, CDR2 YYNGEE. The V segment lost 0 bases and the J segment 6 bases; nucleotides outside the gene matches: 8. This CDR3 comprises 15 residues. CDR3 residues: CASSVVSDRGSEQYF. In DNA, the CDR3 is TGTGCCAGCAGCGTAGTCAGTGACAGGGGAAGCGAGCAGTACTTC.

The chain joins TRBV28 to TRBJ1-1; D remains unclear. V was shortened by 4 bases and J by 3 bases, with 12 bases between the two germline ends. This CDR3 spans 14 amino acids. Germline CDR1 is MDHEN and CDR2 is SYDVKM. DNA of the CDR3: TGTGCCAGCAGTTCCCCGGGAGGGTACACTGAAGCTTTCTTT. It encodes CASSSPGGYTEAFF.

This clone has a single count. The rearrangement uses TRBV28 and TRBJ1-2, with a weak D call TRBD1 (5 bases). The ends were cut back, 5 bases at V and 5 bases at J, with 18 bases in the middle. This CDR3 is 15 amino acids long. Germline lookup yields CDR1 MDHEN and CDR2 SYDVKM. The CDR3 region is CASSTSGHGTYGYTF. CDR3 bases: TGTGCCAGCAGTACGTCCGGACACGGCACTTATGGCTACACCTTC.

This sequence joins TRBV10-3 and TRBJ2-5; D ambiguous. The CDR3 totals 15 residues. V gave up 3 bases and J gave up 1 base, with 12 bases separating them. Germline V gives CDR1 ENHRY, CDR2 SYGVKD. CDR3 amino acids: CAISEASTFQETQYF. The CDR3 DNA reads as TGTGCCATCAGTGAAGCTTCGACATTCCAAGAGACCCAGTACTTC.

The rearrangement joins TRBV11-2 to TRBJ1-1; 8 bases are shared with TRBD1. V shed 5 bases, J shed 2 bases, and the junction held 7 bases outside the gene matches. The CDR3 length is 15 residues. Germline lookup yields CDR1 SGHAT and CDR2 FQNNGV. The CDR3 protein is CASSDPGGANTEAFF. The CDR3 coding sequence is TGTGCCAGCAGCGACCCAGGGGGCGCAAACACTGAAGCTTTCTTT.

J is TRBJ2-2 and V is TRBV30; 7 bases agree with TRBD2. This CDR3 is built from 16 residues. Germline lookup yields CDR1 GTSNPN and CDR2 SVGIG (reference sequence). After removal of 0 bases from V and 4 bases from J, the junction contained 8 bases not matched to a gene. CDR3 loop: CAWSVLVAGPTGELFF. DNA of the CDR3: TGTGCCTGGAGTGTACTAGTAGCGGGTCCCACCGGGGAGCTGTTTTTT.

The rearrangement uses TRBV6-5 and TRBJ1-2; D unresolved. Germline CDR1 is MNHEY and CDR2 is SVGAGI. Trimming removed 0 bases from V and 8 bases from J, with 13 bases in between. The CDR3 has 14 amino acids. CDR3 nucleotide sequence: TGTGCCAGCAGTTACTCCGAGGGCGCTAAGGGCTACACCTTC. The encoded protein is CASSYSEGAKGYTF.

This sequence joins TRBV27 and TRBJ1-5; D is undetermined. Germline assignment: CDR1 MNHEY and CDR2 SMNVEV (reference sequence). The CDR3 extends over 15 amino acids. Trimming removed 4 bases from V and 0 bases from J, with 10 bases in between. The CDR3 spells CASSWTADSNQPQHF. DNA of the CDR3: TGTGCCAGCAGTTGGACTGCTGATAGCAATCAGCCCCAGCATTTT.

This chain connects TRBV29-1 to TRBJ2-1, with 7 bases aligning to TRBD2. Looked up from germline, CDR1 is SQVTM and CDR2 is ANQGSEA. This CDR3 is 14 amino acids long. The ends lost 5 bases at V and 1 base at J; junction bases unmatched: 5. CDR3 loop: CSVIKRDSYNEQFF. CDR3 sequence (DNA): TGCAGCGTTATAAAGCGGGATTCCTACAATGAGCAGTTCTTC.

The chain carries TRBV6-6 and TRBJ2-5; TRBD1 agrees at 7 bases. The CDR3 runs to 15 residues. Germline V gene lookup returns CDR1 MNHNY and CDR2 SVGAGI (reference sequence). Trimming removed 2 bases from V and 1 base from J; junction bases left unmatched: 4. In nucleotides, the CDR3 is TGTGCCAGCAGTTACGGAACAGGGGCCCAAGAGACCCAGTACTTC. The encoded protein is CASSYGTGAQETQYF.